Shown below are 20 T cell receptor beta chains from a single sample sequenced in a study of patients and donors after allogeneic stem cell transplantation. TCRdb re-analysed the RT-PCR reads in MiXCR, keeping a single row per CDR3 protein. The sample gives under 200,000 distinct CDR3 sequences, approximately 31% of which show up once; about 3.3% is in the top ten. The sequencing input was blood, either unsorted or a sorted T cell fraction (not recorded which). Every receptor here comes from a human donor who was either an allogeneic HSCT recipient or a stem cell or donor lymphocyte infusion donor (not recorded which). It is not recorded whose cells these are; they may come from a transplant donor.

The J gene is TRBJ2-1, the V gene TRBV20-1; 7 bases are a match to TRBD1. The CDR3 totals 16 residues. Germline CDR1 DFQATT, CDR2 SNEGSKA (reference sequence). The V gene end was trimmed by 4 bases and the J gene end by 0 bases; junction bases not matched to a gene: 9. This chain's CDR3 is CSATGGTQSSYNEQFF. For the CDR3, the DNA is TGCAGTGCTACAGGGGGAACACAAAGCTCCTACAATGAGCAGTTCTTC.

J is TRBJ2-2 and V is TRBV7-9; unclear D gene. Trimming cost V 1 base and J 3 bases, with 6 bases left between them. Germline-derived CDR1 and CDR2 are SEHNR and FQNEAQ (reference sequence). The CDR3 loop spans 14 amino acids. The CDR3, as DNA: TGTGCCAGCAGCTTAGGTTCCTACACCGGGGAGCTGTTTTTT. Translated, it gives CASSLGSYTGELFF.

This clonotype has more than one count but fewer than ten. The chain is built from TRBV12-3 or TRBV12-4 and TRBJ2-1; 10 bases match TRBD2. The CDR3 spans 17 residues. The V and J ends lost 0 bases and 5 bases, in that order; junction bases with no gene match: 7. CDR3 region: CASSLALRLAGDNEQFF. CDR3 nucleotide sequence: TGTGCCAGCAGTTTAGCGCTAAGGCTAGCGGGAGACAATGAGCAGTTCTTC.

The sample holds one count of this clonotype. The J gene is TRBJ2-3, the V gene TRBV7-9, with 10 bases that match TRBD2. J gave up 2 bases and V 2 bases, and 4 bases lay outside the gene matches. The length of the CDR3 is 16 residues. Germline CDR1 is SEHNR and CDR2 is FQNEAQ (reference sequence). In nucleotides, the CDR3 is TGTGCCAGCAGCTTATCGACTAGCGGGTTCACAGATACGCAGTATTTT. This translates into CASSLSTSGFTDTQYF.

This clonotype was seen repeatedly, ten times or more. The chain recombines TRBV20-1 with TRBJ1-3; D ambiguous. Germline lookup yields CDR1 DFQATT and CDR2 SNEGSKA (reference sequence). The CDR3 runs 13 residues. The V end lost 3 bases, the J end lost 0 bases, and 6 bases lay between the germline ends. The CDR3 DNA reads TGCAGTGCTAGTAAGAACTCTGGAAACACCATATATTTT. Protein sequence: CSASKNSGNTIYF.

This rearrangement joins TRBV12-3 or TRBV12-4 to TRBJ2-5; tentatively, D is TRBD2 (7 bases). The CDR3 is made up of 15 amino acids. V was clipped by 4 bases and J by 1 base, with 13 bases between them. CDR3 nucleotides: TGTGCCAGCAGTTCGTGGGGAGGGGGCCAAGAGACCCAGTACTTC. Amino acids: CASSSWGGGQETQYF.

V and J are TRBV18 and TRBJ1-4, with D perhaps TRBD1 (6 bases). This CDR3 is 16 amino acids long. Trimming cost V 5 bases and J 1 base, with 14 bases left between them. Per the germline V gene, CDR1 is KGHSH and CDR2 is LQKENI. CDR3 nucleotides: TGTGCCAGCTCATCAAACCAGGGGCAAACTAATGAAAAACTGTTTTTT. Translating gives CASSSNQGQTNEKLFF.

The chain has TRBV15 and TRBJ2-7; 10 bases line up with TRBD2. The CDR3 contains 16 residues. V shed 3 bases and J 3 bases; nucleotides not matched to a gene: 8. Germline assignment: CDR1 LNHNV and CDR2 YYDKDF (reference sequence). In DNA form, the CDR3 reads TGTGCCACCAGCAGGGGCGGAACTAGCGGGATCTACGAGCAGTACTTC. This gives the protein CATSRGGTSGIYEQYF.

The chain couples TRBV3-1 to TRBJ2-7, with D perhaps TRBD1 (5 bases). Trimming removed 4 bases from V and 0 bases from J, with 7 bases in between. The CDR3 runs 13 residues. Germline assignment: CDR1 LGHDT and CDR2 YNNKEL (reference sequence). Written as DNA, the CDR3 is TGTGCCAGCAGCCTCAGGGTCTCCTACGAGCAGTACTTC. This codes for CASSLRVSYEQYF.

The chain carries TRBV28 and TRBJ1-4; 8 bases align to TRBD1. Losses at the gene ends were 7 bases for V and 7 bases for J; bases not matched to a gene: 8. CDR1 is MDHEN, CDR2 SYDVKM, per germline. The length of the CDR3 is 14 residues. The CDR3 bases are TGTGCCAGCATTTTTGACAGGGGTAGTGAAAAACTGTTTTTT. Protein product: CASIFDRGSEKLFF.

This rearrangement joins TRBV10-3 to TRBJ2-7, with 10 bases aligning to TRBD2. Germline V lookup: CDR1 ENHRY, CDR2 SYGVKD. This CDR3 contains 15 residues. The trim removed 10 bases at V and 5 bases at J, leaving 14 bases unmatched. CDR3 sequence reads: CATRRTSGSIDEQYF. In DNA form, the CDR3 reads TGTGCCACACGACGGACTAGCGGTTCAATCGACGAGCAGTACTTC.

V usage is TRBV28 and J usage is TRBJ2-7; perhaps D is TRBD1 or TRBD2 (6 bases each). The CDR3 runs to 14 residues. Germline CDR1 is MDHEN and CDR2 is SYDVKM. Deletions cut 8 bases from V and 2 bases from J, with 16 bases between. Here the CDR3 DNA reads TGTGCCAGCGCGGGACACGGCCCAACCTACGAGCAGTACTTC. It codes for CASAGHGPTYEQYF. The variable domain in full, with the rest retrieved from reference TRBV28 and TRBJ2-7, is DVKVTQSSRYLVKRTGEKVFLECVQDMDHENMFWYRQDPGLGLRLIYFSYDVKMKEKGDIPEGYSVSREKKERFSLILESASTNQTSMYLCASAGHGPTYEQYFGPGTRLTVT.

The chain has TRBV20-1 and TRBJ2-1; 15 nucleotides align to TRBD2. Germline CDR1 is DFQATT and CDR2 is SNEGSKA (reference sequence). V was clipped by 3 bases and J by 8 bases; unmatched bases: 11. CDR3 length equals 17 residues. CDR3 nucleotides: TGCAGTGCTAGGATTACCGGGACTAGCGGGAGGCTCGATGAGCAGTTCTTC. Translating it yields CSARITGTSGRLDEQFF.

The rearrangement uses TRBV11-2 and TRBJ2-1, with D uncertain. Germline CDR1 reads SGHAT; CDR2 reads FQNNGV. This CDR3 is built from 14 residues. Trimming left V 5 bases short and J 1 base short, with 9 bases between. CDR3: CASSTWRSYNEQFF. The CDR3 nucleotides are TGTGCCAGCAGCACGTGGCGGTCCTACAATGAGCAGTTCTTC.

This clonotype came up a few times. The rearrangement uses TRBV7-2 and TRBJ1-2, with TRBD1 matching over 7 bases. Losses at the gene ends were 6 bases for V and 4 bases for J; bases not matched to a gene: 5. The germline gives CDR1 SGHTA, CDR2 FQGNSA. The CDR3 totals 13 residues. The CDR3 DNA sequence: TGTGCCAGCAGAAGGACAGGAACCTATGGCTACACCTTC. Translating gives CASRRTGTYGYTF.

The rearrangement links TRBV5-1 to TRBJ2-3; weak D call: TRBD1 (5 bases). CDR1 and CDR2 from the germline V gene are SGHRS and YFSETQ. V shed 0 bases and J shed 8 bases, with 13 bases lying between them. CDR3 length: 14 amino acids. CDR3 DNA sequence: TGCGCCAGCAGCTTGGAGATCCTCAGGGCTACGCAGTATTTT. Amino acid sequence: CASSLEILRATQYF.

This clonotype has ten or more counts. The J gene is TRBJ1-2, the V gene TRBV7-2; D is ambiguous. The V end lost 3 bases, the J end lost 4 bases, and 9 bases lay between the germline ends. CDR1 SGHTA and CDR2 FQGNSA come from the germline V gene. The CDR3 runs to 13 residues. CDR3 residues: CASSFGVGYGYTF. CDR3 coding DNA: TGTGCCAGCAGCTTTGGAGTCGGCTATGGCTACACCTTC.

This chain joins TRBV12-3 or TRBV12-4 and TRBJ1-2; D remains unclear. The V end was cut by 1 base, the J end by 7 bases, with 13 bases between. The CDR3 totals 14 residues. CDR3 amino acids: CASSLGRESVGYTF. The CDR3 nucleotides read TGTGCCAGCAGTTTAGGGCGGGAGTCGGTTGGCTACACCTTC.

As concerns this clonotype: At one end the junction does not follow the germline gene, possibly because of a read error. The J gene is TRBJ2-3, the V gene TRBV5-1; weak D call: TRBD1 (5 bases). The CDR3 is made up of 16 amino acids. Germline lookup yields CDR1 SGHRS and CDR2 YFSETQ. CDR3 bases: TGCGACAGCAGCTTGGTTGGCAGGGTAGGCACAGATACGCAGTATTTT. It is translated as CDSSLVGRVGTDTQYF. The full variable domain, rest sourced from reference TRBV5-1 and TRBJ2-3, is KAGVTQTPRYLIKTRGQQVTLSCSPISGHRSVSWYQQTPGQGLQFLFEYFSETQRNKGNFPGRFSGRQFSNSRSEMNVSTLELGDSALYLCDSSLVGRVGTDTQYFGPGTRLTVL.

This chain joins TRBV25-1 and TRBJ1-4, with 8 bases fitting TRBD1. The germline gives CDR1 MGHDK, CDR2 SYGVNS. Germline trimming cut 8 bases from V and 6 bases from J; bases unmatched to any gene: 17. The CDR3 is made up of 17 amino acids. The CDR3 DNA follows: TGTGCCAGCTCGAACAACCCAGGGGGCGCTCGTTATGAAAAACTGTTTTTT. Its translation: CASSNNPGGARYEKLFF.